This T cell receptor (beta chain) was captured by sequencing in a study of technical replicates of blood from a handful of donors. The data were produced by immunoSEQ multiplex PCR, yet TCRdb's version contains in-frame clones alone and is incomplete. This sample has around 80,000 clones, with over 75% found just once. The receptor's source is a human donor in good health. What was sequenced was T cells isolated from PBMCs.

For the CDR3, the DNA is TGTGCCAGTAGCCCCACAGGGGGTTCGGACACCGGGGAGCTGTTTTTT. This gives the protein CASSPTGGSDTGELFF. This chain uses TRBV19 with TRBJ2-2; 8 nucleotides agree with TRBD1. Germline CDR1 and CDR2: LNHDA and SQIVND (reference sequence). V shed 6 bases and J 3 bases; nucleotides not matched to a gene: 9. The CDR3 runs to 16 residues.